The rows below give T cell receptor beta chains drawn from one sample of a study of shared clonotypes between healthy human individuals. Sequenced by immunoSEQ multiplex PCR; TCRdb stores in-frame clones only, minus some. The table includes approximately 700,000 clones, less than 80% detected once. Sequencing used memory CD4+ T cells sorted from blood. The receptors shown here come from a woman aged 30 to 39 in good health. Each CDR3 is given without its conserved first and last residue. The size of a clone is reported for some rows only, either as once, few or many, or as a class for expanded clones.

v_gene	len	j_gene	abundance	CDR3aa
TRBV10-3	12	TRBJ2-7	many	AMKSAGAGHEQY
TRBV27	12	TRBJ1-1	-	ATRRSETNTEAF
TRBV29-1	11	TRBJ2-3	-	SVRTSGGIREY
TRBV5-6	11	TRBJ2-7	-	ASSLGTGYEQY
TRBV9	15	TRBJ2-1	-	ASSGDQKMGSYNEQF
TRBV6-5	11	TRBJ2-7	-	ASSRTGMYEQY
TRBV28	13	TRBJ2-1	-	ASSFPGGYYNEQF
TRBV7-9	12	TRBJ1-1	few	ASSPGQINTEAF
TRBV2	13	TRBJ2-1	-	ASTLQGSSYNEQF
TRBV2	14	TRBJ2-2	-	ASSRTSGANTGELF
TRBV28	12	TRBJ2-7	few	ASSVGDRAYEQY
TRBV19	12	TRBJ2-3	-	ASSSRDYSNTQY
TRBV6-1	11	TRBJ2-2	-	ASNRDRTGELF
TRBV30	14	TRBJ2-2	-	AWSGGLAGGPGELF
TRBV6-1	12	TRBJ1-3	-	ASSGRGGGNTIY
TRBV2	11	TRBJ1-2	-	ASTGDRVHGYT
TRBV4-1	12	TRBJ2-3	-	ASKDGSIADTQY
TRBV30	10	TRBJ1-6	-	AWSGGTGYLH
TRBV5-6	13	TRBJ2-7	-	ASSLGRMSFYEQY
TRBV28	12	TRBJ1-2	-	ASSLGRGIYGYT
TRBV27	11	TRBJ2-5	-	ASSSYGQETQY
TRBV27	13	TRBJ2-3	-	ASSSSAVVGDTQY
TRBV13	14	TRBJ2-7	few	ASSSRTGENTYEQY
TRBV28	11	TRBJ1-5	many	ASRPDSNQPQH
TRBV2	12	TRBJ2-3	-	ASGRDRDQDTQY
TRBV7-6	14	TRBJ2-7	-	ASSLGTPGQFYEQY